A single sample is the source of the 14 T cell receptor beta chains below, sequenced in a study of T cell clonotyping in hematopoietic cell transplantation. Libraries were prepared by immunoSEQ multiplex PCR; TCRdb keeps only in-frame clonotypes and omits some of them. The repertoire consists of 4,000 or so clones, with approximately 80% occurring once and the leading ten covering roughly 34%. This specimen consisted of peripheral blood mononuclear cells, obtained 100 days after allogeneic stem cell transplant. These receptors came from a male patient between 45 and 60 years old who had an allogeneic stem cell transplant from an unrelated donor, so the T cells may come from the graft donor. Some clones in this sample may be carry-over from other donors' samples.

The chain joins TRBV21-1 to TRBJ1-1. TRBV21-1 is described as a pseudogene. CDR3 length equals 13 residues. The CDR3 spells CASSKGSGSEAFF. The CDR3 nucleotides are TGTGCCAGCAGCAAAGGGTCGGGCAGCGAAGCTTTCTTT.

This sequence joins TRBV7-2 and TRBJ2-3; D call uncertain. Trimming cost V 5 bases and J 3 bases, with 12 bases left between them. The CDR3 covers 14 residues. Looked up from germline, CDR1 is SGHTA and CDR2 is FQGNSA. The CDR3 DNA reads as TGTGCCAGCAGCCCCGGGTACGGGACAGATACGCAGTATTTT. Encoded protein: CASSPGYGTDTQYF. Drawing the rest from reference TRBV7-2 and TRBJ2-3, the complete variable domain is GAGVSQSPSNKVTEKGKDVELRCDPISGHTALYWYRQSLGQGLEFLIYFQGNSAPDKSGLPSDRFSAERTGGSVSTLTIQRTQQEDSAVYLCASSPGYGTDTQYFGPGTRLTVL.

In its sample, this clone was seen once. V is TRBV2 and J is TRBJ2-7; TRBD2 might be the D (5 bases). Deletions cut 1 base from V and 0 bases from J, with 10 bases between. The CDR3 spans 15 residues. Germline V CDR1 and CDR2: SNHLY, FYNNEI. The CDR3 sequence is CASSEGLTSSYEQYF. The CDR3 region has the DNA TGTGCCAGCAGTGAAGGCCTTACTAGCTCCTACGAGCAGTACTTC.

The DNA of the CDR3 is TGTGCCAGCAGTTTATCCTCGACAGTAGAGGGGACAGATACGCAGTATTTT. Residues: CASSLSSTVEGTDTQYF. This sequence joins TRBV27 and TRBJ2-3, with D tentatively TRBD1 or TRBD2 (5 bases each). The V end lost 0 bases, the J end lost 3 bases, and 16 bases lay between the germline ends. CDR3 size: 17 residues. Germline CDR1 MNHEY, CDR2 SMNVEV (reference sequence).

The chain uses TRBV14 and TRBJ1-6; D gene uncertain. From germline, CDR1 is SGHDN and CDR2 FVKESK. There are 13 residues in the CDR3. The V gene lost 3 bases and the J gene lost 9 bases, with 9 bases spanning the gap. CDR3 sequence: CASSHINGSPLHF. In nucleotides, the CDR3 is TGTGCCAGCAGCCACATAAACGGTTCACCCCTCCACTTT.

This clone is medium-sized by share. The genes are TRBV7-2 and TRBJ1-5, with D tentatively TRBD1 (6 bases). The germline V and J ends were trimmed by 5 bases and 6 bases, with 17 bases remaining between them. The CDR3 sequence is 15 residues long. Germline assignment: CDR1 SGHTA and CDR2 FQGNSA. The CDR3 region has the DNA TGTGCCAGCAGCCCAGGGGTTGGGGGTGGTCAGCCCCAGCATTTT. Translation: CASSPGVGGGQPQHF.

This clone is large. V usage is TRBV11-2 and J usage is TRBJ2-7; no definite D call. From germline, CDR1 is SGHAT and CDR2 FQNNGV. This CDR3 has 12 residues. Trimming pared 3 bases from V and 4 bases from J, leaving 7 bases between. The CDR3: CASSFVGYEQYF. The CDR3 nucleotides read TGTGCCAGCAGCTTTGTCGGATACGAGCAGTACTTC.

The rearrangement uses TRBV2 and TRBJ1-2; D unclear. Germline V gene sequence: CDR1 SNHLY, CDR2 FYNNEI. V was clipped by 1 base and J by 4 bases, with 10 bases between them. There are 14 residues in the CDR3. The CDR3 sequence is CASSEGQEGYGYTF. The CDR3 region has the DNA TGTGCCAGCAGTGAAGGGCAGGAGGGCTATGGCTACACCTTC.

The rearrangement uses TRBV7-9 and TRBJ2-5; 7 bases match TRBD2. CDR3 length: 17 amino acids. CDR1 and CDR2 (germline): SEHNR, FQNEAQ (reference sequence). J lost 2 bases, V lost 5 bases, and 14 bases had no gene match. DNA of the CDR3: TGTGCCAGCAGCCCCCCGGTGGGGGGGGAAGATCAAGAGACCCAGTACTTC. It yields the protein CASSPPVGGEDQETQYF. Full variable domain (outside the CDR3, taken from reference TRBV7-9 and TRBJ2-5): DTGVSQNPRHKITKRGQNVTFRCDPISEHNRLYWYRQTLGQGPEFLTYFQNEAQLEKSRLLSDRFSAERPKGSFSTLEIQRTEQGDSAMYLCASSPPVGGEDQETQYFGPGTRLLVL.

V gene TRBV28 combines with J gene TRBJ2-1, with 7 bases that match TRBD2. CDR1 is MDHEN and CDR2 is SYDVKM in the germline V gene. The CDR3 sequence is 12 residues long. Here the CDR3 reads CGSGGSYNEQFF. CDR3 nucleotides: TGTGGCTCGGGGGGCTCCTACAATGAGCAGTTCTTC.

The chain carries TRBV29-1 and TRBJ1-2; D gene unclear. V lost 3 bases to trimming and J lost 4 bases, with 3 bases between them. Germline V gives CDR1 SQVTM, CDR2 ANQGSEA. This CDR3 is built from 10 residues. CDR3 sequence reads: CSVEGYGYTF. The CDR3 nucleotides read TGCAGCGTTGAGGGCTATGGCTACACCTTC.

The table lists this clone with a few counts. This chain uses TRBV7-6 with TRBJ1-1; D might be TRBD1 (5 bases). CDR1 is SGHVS and CDR2 is FNYEAQ in the germline V gene. With 5 bases removed from V and 7 bases from J, the gap between germline ends came to 11 bases. The CDR3 covers 12 residues. CDR3 region: CASSRGRDEAFF. In nucleotides, the CDR3 is TGTGCCAGCAGCCGGGGACGGGATGAAGCTTTCTTT.

The V call is TRBV19, the J call TRBJ1-2, with D possibly being TRBD1 (6 bases). The CDR3 totals 12 residues. Trimming took off 7 bases at V and 6 bases at J, with 12 bases between the two ends. The germline V gene encodes CDR1 LNHDA and CDR2 SQIVND (reference sequence). The CDR3 here is CASTAAGDGYTF. CDR3 DNA sequence: TGTGCCAGTACCGCCGCAGGGGATGGCTACACCTTC. Filled out from reference TRBV19 and TRBJ1-2, the complete variable domain reads DGGITQSPKYLFRKEGQNVTLSCEQNLNHDAMYWYRQDPGQGLRLIYYSQIVNDFQKGDIAEGYSVSREKKESFPLTVTSAQKNPTAFYLCASTAAGDGYTFGSGTRLTVV.

This chain uses TRBV7-2 with TRBJ2-1; 12 nucleotides match TRBD2. Per the germline V gene, CDR1 is SGHTA and CDR2 is FQGNSA. Germline trimming cut 4 bases from V and 10 bases from J; bases unmatched to any gene: 14. This CDR3 has 17 amino acids. The CDR3 coding sequence is TGTGCCAGCAGCTCAAGGACTAGCGGGACCCTTTTTGGGGAGCAGTTCTTC. Translation gives CASSSRTSGTLFGEQFF.